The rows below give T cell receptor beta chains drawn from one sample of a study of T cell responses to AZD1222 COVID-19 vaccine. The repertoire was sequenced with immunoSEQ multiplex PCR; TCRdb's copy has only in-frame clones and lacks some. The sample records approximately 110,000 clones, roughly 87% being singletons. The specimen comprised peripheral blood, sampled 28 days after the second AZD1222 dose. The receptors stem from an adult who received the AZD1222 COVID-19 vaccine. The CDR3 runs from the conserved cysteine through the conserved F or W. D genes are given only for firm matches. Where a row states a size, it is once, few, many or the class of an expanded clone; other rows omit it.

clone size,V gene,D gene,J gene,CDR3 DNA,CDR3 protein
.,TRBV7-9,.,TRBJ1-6,TGTGCCAGCAGCCGGAATTCACCCCTCCACTTT,CASSRNSPLHF
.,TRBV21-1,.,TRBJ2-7,TGTGCCAGCAGCACGGGACAGGGGGTATATGAGCAGTACTTC,CASSTGQGVYEQYF
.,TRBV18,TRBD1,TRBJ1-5,TGTGCCAGCTCATCGGACAGGGAGCAGCCCCAGCATTTT,CASSSDREQPQHF
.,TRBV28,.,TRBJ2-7,TGTGCCAGCAGTTTATGGGGATCCGAGCAGTACTTC,CASSLWGSEQYF
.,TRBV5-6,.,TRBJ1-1,TGTGCCAGCAGCTTGTGGGGTCCCACTGAAGCTTTCTTT,CASSLWGPTEAFF
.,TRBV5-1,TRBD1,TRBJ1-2,TGCGCCAGCAGCTGGGGGACAGGGCCCAACTATGGCTACACCTTC,CASSWGTGPNYGYTF
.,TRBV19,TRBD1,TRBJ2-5,TGTGCCAGTAGTATAAAACAGGGGGGCCAAGAGACCCAGTACTTC,CASSIKQGGQETQYF
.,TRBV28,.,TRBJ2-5,TGTGCCACCAGGGAGAAAGGACAAGAGACCCAGTACTTC,CATREKGQETQYF
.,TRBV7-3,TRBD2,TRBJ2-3,TGTGCCAGCAGCATAGGTAGCGGGGGCACAGATACGCAGTATTTT,CASSIGSGGTDTQYF
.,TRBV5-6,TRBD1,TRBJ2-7,TGTGCCAGCAGCTCATTCTGGGACAGGGGTTACGAGCAGTACTTC,CASSSFWDRGYEQYF
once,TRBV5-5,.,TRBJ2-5,TGTGCCAGCAGCTGGGGGAGCCAAGAGACCCAGTACTTC,CASSWGSQETQYF
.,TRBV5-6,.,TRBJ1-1,TGTGCCAGCAGCTTGAGGCGGTCGAACACTGAAGCTTTCTTT,CASSLRRSNTEAFF
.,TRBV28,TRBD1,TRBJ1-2,TGTGCCAGCAGTTCCATTAGACAGGGCAACTATGGCTACACCTTC,CASSSIRQGNYGYTF
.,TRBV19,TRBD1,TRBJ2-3,TGTGCCAGTAGTCTTACGGGGCAGGGGGATTCTTATACGCAGTATTTT,CASSLTGQGDSYTQYF
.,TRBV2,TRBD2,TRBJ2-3,TGTGCCAGCCGGAGGGGGCGGGAGGGGAAGAGAGATACGCAGTATTTT,CASRRGREGKRDTQYF
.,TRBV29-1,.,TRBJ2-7,TGCAGCGCCAAACCCGGGACGGACTCCTACGAGCAGTACTTC,CSAKPGTDSYEQYF
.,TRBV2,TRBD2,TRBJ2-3,TGTGCCAGCAGTGACTCACTAGCGGGCACAGATACGCAGTATTTT,CASSDSLAGTDTQYF
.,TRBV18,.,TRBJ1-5,TGTGCCAGCTCACCTCCAGGGGCGCCCAATCAGCCCCAGCATTTT,CASSPPGAPNQPQHF
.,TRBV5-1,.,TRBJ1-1,TGCGCCAGCAGCTTTGGGGGGTACACTGAAGCTTTCTTT,CASSFGGYTEAFF
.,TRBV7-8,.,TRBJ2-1,TGTGCCAGCAGCTTAGTTAACCTCCTGGAGTCCAATGAGCAGTTCTTC,CASSLVNLLESNEQFF
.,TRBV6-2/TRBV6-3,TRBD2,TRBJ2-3,TGTGCCAGCAGTTACGGCGGGAGTGGCACAGATACGCAGTATTTT,CASSYGGSGTDTQYF
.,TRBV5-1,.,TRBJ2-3,TGCGCCAGCAGCTTGGGACCCGACCGGGATACGCAGTATTTT,CASSLGPDRDTQYF
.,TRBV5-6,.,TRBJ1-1,TGTGCCAGCAGCGTGACGAGTTATGAAGCTTTCTTT,CASSVTSYEAFF
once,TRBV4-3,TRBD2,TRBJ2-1,TGCGCCAGCAGCCCCTTCGGACTAGCGGGAGATGAGCAGTTCTTC,CASSPFGLAGDEQFF
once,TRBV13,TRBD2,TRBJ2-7,TGTGCCAGCAGCACGGGACTAGCCGACGCCTACGAGCAGTACTTC,CASSTGLADAYEQYF
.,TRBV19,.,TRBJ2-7,TGTGCCAGTAGTAGTTATTACGAGCAGTACTTC,CASSSYYEQYF
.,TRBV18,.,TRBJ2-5,TGTGCCAGCTCACCAGCGGCAGGGCGAGAGACCCAGTACTTC,CASSPAAGRETQYF
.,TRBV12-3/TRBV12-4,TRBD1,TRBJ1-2,TGTGCCAGCAGTCCCGGGACAGGGATCGGCTACACCTTC,CASSPGTGIGYTF
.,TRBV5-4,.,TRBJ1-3,TGTGCCAGCAGCTCGAACGCAGGATACTCTGGAAACACCATATATTTT,CASSSNAGYSGNTIYF
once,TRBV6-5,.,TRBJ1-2,TGTGCCAGCCGGACTAACTATGGCTACACCTTC,CASRTNYGYTF
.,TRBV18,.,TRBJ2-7,TGTGCCAGCTCACCACGTATTAGCGGATACGAGCAGTACTTC,CASSPRISGYEQYF
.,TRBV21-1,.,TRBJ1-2,TGTGCCAGCAGATATAGTCCCCGGGAGGAGTTGGACTACACCTTC,CASRYSPREELDYTF
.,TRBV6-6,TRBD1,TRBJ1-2,TGTGCCAGCAGCCAGGGGACAGGGATCGACTATGGCTACACCTTC,CASSQGTGIDYGYTF
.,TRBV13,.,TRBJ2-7,TGTGCCAGCGCCAGAAGAGGAACCTACGAGCAGTACTTC,CASARRGTYEQYF
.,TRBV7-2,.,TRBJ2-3,TGTGCCAGCAGCTTAGCAGGCCGGAACACAGATACGCAGTATTTT,CASSLAGRNTDTQYF
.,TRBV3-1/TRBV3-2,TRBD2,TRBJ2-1,TGTGCCAGCAGCCAAGGTACAGCGGGAGGTTCCTACAATGAGCAGTTCTTC,CASSQGTAGGSYNEQFF
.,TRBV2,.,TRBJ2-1,TGTGCCAGCAGTGACGGGGATCGCAATGAGCAGTTCTTC,CASSDGDRNEQFF
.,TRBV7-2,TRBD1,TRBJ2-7,TGTGCCAGCAGCTTGATGACAGGGGACTACGAGCAGTACTTC,CASSLMTGDYEQYF
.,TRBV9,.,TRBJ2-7,TGTGCCAGCAGCGTAGGCCCTAGGGGGGTCTACGAGCAGTACTTC,CASSVGPRGVYEQYF